This entry concerns a single TCR beta chain. Its antigen remains unidentified. The CDR3 totals 14 residues. CDR1 and CDR2 from the germline V gene are WSHSY and SAAADI. The trim removed 5 bases at V and 8 bases at J, leaving 9 bases unmatched. The data belong to a study of cytomegalovirus exposure and HLA in healthy donors. As for the study in general: Approximately 180 million T cells yielded 120 million or so unique TCR beta sequences, as an earlier analysis found.

60 Vbeta and 13 Jbeta primers were used in PCR. The table came from immunoSEQ multiplex PCR; TCRdb's copy has only in-frame clones and leaves some out. The sample records approximately 100,000 clones, 60% to 80% being singletons. Study findings and constraints: A later analysis showed TCR association rates differing by HLA locus, peaking at DRB1 and lowest at HLA-C. Among the sequence variants, a highly shared cluster was likely an artifact of sequencing. Further analysis, carried out later, found HLA-associated TCR beta chains more clonally expanded than equally common other chains.

What was sequenced was PBMCs. The source is a man aged 55 to 70 in good health and CMV-seropositive. This rearrangement joins TRBV10-2 to TRBJ1-2; TRBD1 matches at 9 bases. As DNA, the CDR3 is TGCGCCAGCAGTTTTCCGGGACAGGGAAGCGGCTACACCTTC. Protein product: CASSFPGQGSGYTF.